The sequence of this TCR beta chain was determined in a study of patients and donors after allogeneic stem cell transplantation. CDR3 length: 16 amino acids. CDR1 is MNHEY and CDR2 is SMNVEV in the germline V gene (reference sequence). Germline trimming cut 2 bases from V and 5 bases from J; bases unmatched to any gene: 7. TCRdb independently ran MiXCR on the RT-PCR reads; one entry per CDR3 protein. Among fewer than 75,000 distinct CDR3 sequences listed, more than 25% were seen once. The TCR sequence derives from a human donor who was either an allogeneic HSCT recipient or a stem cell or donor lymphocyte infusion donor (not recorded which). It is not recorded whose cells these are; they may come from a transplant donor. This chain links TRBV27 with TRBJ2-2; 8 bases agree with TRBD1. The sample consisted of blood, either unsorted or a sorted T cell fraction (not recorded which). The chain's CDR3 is CASSLTLWTGTGELFF. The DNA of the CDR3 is TGTGCCAGCAGTTTAACCCTTTGGACAGGGACCGGGGAGCTGTTTTTT.